This TCR beta chain was sequenced in a study of T-cell memory formation after mild COVID-19. V dropped 3 bases and J dropped 3 bases, with 15 bases sitting between them. The germline CDR1 and CDR2 sequences are MNHNS and SASEGT. The CDR3 sequence is 16 residues long. Findings of the study overall: Contracting clones from day 15 to 85 had balanced CD4/CD8; later expanders favoured CD4+.

This clonotype was recorded a few times. Antigen unknown. TCRdb reprocessed the 5' RACE reads via MiXCR and lists one record per CDR3 protein. The profile shows 500,000 to 600,000 distinct CDR3 sequences, roughly 18% of them singletons. Sequences were obtained from PBMCs or a T cell subset sorted from them (not recorded which). The TCR originated in an adult woman who had mild COVID-19 (a few samples of this study predate the infection). Cell type and time point are not known. The V gene is TRBV6-1, the J gene TRBJ1-5; unclear D gene. CDR3 sequence: CASSERKEGFNQPQHF. In DNA, the CDR3 is TGTGCCAGCAGTGAGAGGAAGGAAGGGTTCAATCAGCCCCAGCATTTT.